The 5 T cell receptor beta chains listed next were all sequenced from one sample in a study of T cells of healthy individuals. MiXCR, run by TCRdb on the 5' RACE reads, gives a single entry per CDR3 protein. The table records 40,000 to 45,000 distinct CDR3 sequences, 4% to 5.5% of them present only once. These receptor sequences come from a human donor in good health.

This clonotype has a count of ten or more. This chain joins TRBV2 and TRBJ2-5, with D unclear. V was clipped by 8 bases and J by 2 bases, with 12 bases between them. The germline CDR1 and CDR2 sequences are SNHLY and FYNNEI. There are 13 residues in the CDR3. This CDR3 is CASLGQFQETQYF. CDR3 DNA: TGTGCCAGCCTTGGGCAGTTTCAAGAGACCCAGTACTTC.

In this sample, this clonotype turned up many times. The J gene is TRBJ1-1, the V gene TRBV6-6; D not resolved. This CDR3 spans 11 amino acids. Trimming left V 8 bases short and J 5 bases short, with 9 bases between. Germline V gene data show CDR1 as MNHNY and CDR2 as SVGAGI (reference sequence). CDR3 nucleotide sequence: TGTGCCAGCGCGAAGGAGACTGAAGCTTTCTTT. Translated, it gives CASAKETEAFF.

This clonotype was counted many times. This rearrangement joins TRBV20-1 to TRBJ1-5; 7 nucleotides match TRBD1. The CDR3 contains 15 residues. Germline CDR1 reads DFQATT; CDR2 reads SNEGSKA (reference sequence). The junction had 8 bases not matched to a gene; V was cut back by 3 bases and J by 3 bases. The CDR3 protein is CSASGLTGTNQPQHF. The CDR3 DNA is TGCAGTGCTAGTGGGTTGACAGGGACCAATCAGCCCCAGCATTTT.

This clonotype has at least ten counts. V is TRBV7-9 and J is TRBJ1-1, with 7 nucleotides matching TRBD1. This CDR3 spans 15 amino acids. In germline, CDR1 is SEHNR, CDR2 FQNEAQ (reference sequence). With V trimmed by 8 bases and J by 3 bases, 12 bases remained unmatched. The CDR3 loop is CASSNAIQGDTEAFF. The DNA of the CDR3 is TGTGCCAGCTCCAACGCTATCCAGGGGGACACTGAAGCTTTCTTT.

This clonotype was counted at least ten times. V usage is TRBV20-1 and J usage is TRBJ1-1; unclear D gene. CDR1 and CDR2 from the germline V gene are DFQATT and SNEGSKA (reference sequence). This CDR3 has 14 amino acids. V lost 3 bases and J lost 2, with 13 bases in between. CDR3 sequence (DNA): TGCAGTGCTAGCCACCGCACTGTTAACACTGAAGCTTTCTTT. This gives the protein CSASHRTVNTEAFF.